This TCR beta chain was retrieved from a study of regulatory T cells in long-lasting Graves disease. CDR3 regions were amplified by Arm-PCR using iRepertoire HTBI primers to build TCR beta libraries. From the multiplex PCR reads, TCRdb called clonotypes with MiXCR, one entry per CDR3 protein. The table has 620,000 or so distinct CDR3 sequences, less than 20% seen once. Time point described: newly diagnosed GD, antithyroid drugs for less than 3 months. There was RNA extracted from PBMCs, and the TCR library was made from it. The CDR3 runs 15 residues. Between the trimmed V and J ends, which lost 2 bases and 4 bases, there was a span of 9 bases. Germline assignment: CDR1 MNHNS and CDR2 SASEGT. This clonotype has ten or more counts. This sample also appeared in a second study, on T cells in Graves' hyperthyroidism and ophthalmopathy.

The TCR sequence derives from a woman aged 25-40 years with Graves disease. The chain carries TRBV6-1 and TRBJ1-6; D not certain. Sequencing used peripheral blood mononuclear cells (PBMCs), obtained at new diagnosis, from a patient treated with antithyroid drugs. The CDR3 coding sequence is TGTGCCAGCAGTGAACGGAACAGTTATAATTCACCCCTCCACTTT. Translation: CASSERNSYNSPLHF.